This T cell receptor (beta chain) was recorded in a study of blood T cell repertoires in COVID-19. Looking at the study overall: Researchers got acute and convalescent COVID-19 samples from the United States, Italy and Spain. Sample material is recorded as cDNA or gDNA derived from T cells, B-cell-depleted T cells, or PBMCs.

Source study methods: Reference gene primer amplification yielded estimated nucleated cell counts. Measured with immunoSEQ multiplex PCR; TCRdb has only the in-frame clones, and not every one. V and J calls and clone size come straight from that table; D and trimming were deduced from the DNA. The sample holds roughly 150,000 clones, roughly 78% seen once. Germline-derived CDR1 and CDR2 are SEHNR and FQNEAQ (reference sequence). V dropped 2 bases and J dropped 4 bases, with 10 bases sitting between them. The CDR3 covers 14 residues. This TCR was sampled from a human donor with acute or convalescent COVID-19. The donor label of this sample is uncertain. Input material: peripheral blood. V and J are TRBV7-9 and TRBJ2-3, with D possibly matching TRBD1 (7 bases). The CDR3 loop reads CASSLPRGADTQYF. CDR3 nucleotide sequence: TGTGCCAGCAGCTTACCCAGGGGGGCAGATACGCAGTATTTT.